Reported below is one T cell receptor (beta chain). Original data processing: Researchers report that nucleated cell counts were estimated from reference gene primer amplification. TCRdb keeps only in-frame clones here, not all; method: immunoSEQ multiplex PCR. For V, J and clone size, that table is used; D and trimming come from the DNA. The sample holds about 120,000 clones, 86% seen once. The record originates from a study of blood T cell repertoires in COVID-19. Study as a whole: The United States, Italy and Spain provided the acute and convalescent COVID-19 samples.

The germline gives CDR1 SGHDT, CDR2 YYEEEE. This CDR3 region has 16 residues. The V end was cut by 2 bases, the J end by 0 bases, with 12 bases between. The clonotype comes from a woman aged 65 to 85 with COVID-19, enrolled during active disease. V and J are TRBV5-6 and TRBJ1-3; D is undetermined. The sequenced material came from peripheral blood. CDR3: CASSFRRSYSGNTIYF. For the CDR3, the DNA is TGTGCCAGCAGCTTCCGGCGGTCGTACTCTGGAAACACCATATATTTT. Full variable domain (outside the CDR3, taken from reference TRBV5-6 and TRBJ1-3): DAGVTQSPTHLIKTRGQQVTLRCSPKSGHDTVSWYQQALGQGPQFIFQYYEEEERQRGNFPDRFSGHQFPNYSSELNVNALLLGDSALYLCASSFRRSYSGNTIYFGEGSWLTVV.